This entry is about one TCR beta chain. This table comes from immunoSEQ multiplex PCR, and its TCRdb copy is limited to in-frame clones, with some not included. The table records tens of thousands of clones, approximately 84% of them present only once. The data were taken from a study of OX40 agonist ivuxolimab in advanced cancers. The wider study: Of mixed ages from roughly 23 to 80 and averaging 60 years, the group was about 86% male.

Autoimmune disease history or systemic immunosuppression led to patients being barred. V lost 3 bases and J lost 0, with 11 bases in between. Germline V lookup: CDR1 SGHAT, CDR2 FQNNGV. CDR3 size: 15 residues. The sequencing here drew on CD4+ or CD8+ T cells sorted from blood, taken in a trial of the OX40 agonist ivuxolimab. The chain links TRBV11-2 to TRBJ1-1; perhaps TRBD1 as D (6 bases). The source of this sequence is an adult with an advanced solid tumor such as melanoma, head and neck, liver or kidney cancer. CDR3 bases: TGTGCCAGCAGCTTCGACAGGTTCATGAACACTGAAGCTTTCTTT. Translated: CASSFDRFMNTEAFF. Full variable domain (remainder filled in from reference TRBV11-2 and TRBJ1-1): EAGVAQSPRYKIIEKRQSVAFWCNPISGHATLYWYQQILGQGPKLLIQFQNNGVVDDSQLPKDRFSAERLKGVDSTLKIQPAKLEDSAVYLCASSFDRFMNTEAFFGQGTRLTVV.